These 9 T cell receptor beta chains share one sample of origin, sequenced in a study of blood T cell repertoires in COVID-19. Libraries were prepared by immunoSEQ multiplex PCR; TCRdb keeps only in-frame clonotypes and omits some of them. The sample carries some 240,000 clones, roughly 83% recorded once. Sequencing input: peripheral blood. The receptors stem from a woman older than 75 with acute or convalescent COVID-19.

This clone showed up just once. The chain joins TRBV28 to TRBJ1-2, with a tentative D call TRBD1 (6 bases). V lost 5 bases and J lost 4, with 20 bases in between. Looked up from germline, CDR1 is MDHEN and CDR2 is SYDVKM. CDR3 size: 16 residues. CDR3 bases: TGTGCCAGCAGTCCCTCCGGGACACTTACGCCCTATGGCTACACCTTC. Translated: CASSPSGTLTPYGYTF.

The V gene is TRBV5-5, the J gene TRBJ2-7; weak D call: TRBD1 (6 bases). This CDR3 spans 15 amino acids. CDR1 SGHKS and CDR2 YYEKEE come from the germline V gene (reference sequence). Trimming stripped 4 bases from V and 3 bases from J, with 17 bases between. CDR3 amino acids: CASSRLDLGGYEQYF. In nucleotides, the CDR3 is TGTGCCAGCAGCCGCCTCGATTTAGGGGGCTACGAGCAGTACTTC.

The chain combines TRBV18 with TRBJ1-5, with 9 positions matching TRBD1. Germline V lookup: CDR1 KGHSH, CDR2 LQKENI. After removal of 2 bases from V and 4 bases from J, the junction contained 9 bases not matched to a gene. The CDR3 covers 17 residues. CDR3 loop: CASSPRTGQGSNQPQHF. CDR3 DNA: TGTGCCAGCTCACCAAGAACCGGACAGGGGAGTAATCAGCCCCAGCATTTT.

This chain uses TRBV6-5 with TRBJ1-5; no firm D call. The germline CDR1 and CDR2 sequences are MNHEY and SVGAGI. The CDR3 is made up of 15 amino acids. The germline V and J ends were trimmed by 6 bases and 2 bases, with 14 bases remaining between them. The CDR3 DNA follows: TGTGCCAGCAGAAGCCACCAGGTGGGCAATCAGCCCCAGCATTTT. Amino acids: CASRSHQVGNQPQHF.

V and J are TRBV25-1 and TRBJ1-6, with 7 bases fitting TRBD1. The V gene end was trimmed by 6 bases and the J gene end by 5 bases; junction bases not matched to a gene: 4. The CDR3 runs to 14 residues. CDR1 MGHDK and CDR2 SYGVNS come from the germline V gene. The CDR3 region has the DNA TGTGCCAGCAGGGAGACAGGGAATAATTCACCCCTCCACTTT. It codes for CASRETGNNSPLHF. The variable domain in full, completed from reference TRBV25-1 and TRBJ1-6, reads EADIYQTPRYLVIGTGKKITLECSQTMGHDKMYWYQQDPGMELHLIHYSYGVNSTEKGDLSSESTVSRIRTEHFPLTLESARPSHTSQYLCASRETGNNSPLHFGNGTRLTVT.

This clone was found a few times. The chain uses TRBV28 and TRBJ1-6, with unresolved D. Trimming cost V 5 bases and J 2 bases, with 7 bases left between them. The CDR3 consists of 14 residues. Germline values: CDR1 MDHEN, CDR2 SYDVKM. CDR3 DNA: TGTGCCAGCAGTCGGTCAACCTATAATTCACCCCTCCACTTT. Amino acid sequence: CASSRSTYNSPLHF. Complete variable domain (other parts from reference TRBV28 and TRBJ1-6): DVKVTQSSRYLVKRTGEKVFLECVQDMDHENMFWYRQDPGLGLRLIYFSYDVKMKEKGDIPEGYSVSREKKERFSLILESASTNQTSMYLCASSRSTYNSPLHFGNGTRLTVT.

This clone was recorded once. V is TRBV18 and J is TRBJ1-5, with 10 bases identical to TRBD1. CDR3 length: 14 residues. CDR1 is KGHSH and CDR2 is LQKENI in the germline V gene. The J segment lost 6 bases and the V segment lost 3 bases, leaving 2 bases of the junction unmatched. CDR3 region: CASSPGQGVQPQHF. The DNA for the CDR3 is TGTGCCAGCTCACCCGGACAGGGGGTTCAGCCCCAGCATTTT.

The rearrangement links TRBV3-1 (or the pseudogene TRBV3-2) to TRBJ2-1, with 8 bases matching TRBD2. Trimming removed 0 bases from V and 1 base from J; junction bases left unmatched: 5. The CDR3 runs 17 residues. Germline loops: CDR1 LGHDT, CDR2 YNNKEL (reference sequence). The CDR3, as DNA: TGTGCCAGCAGCCAAGAGGGCGGGGGGCAATCCTACAATGAGCAGTTCTTC. It yields the protein CASSQEGGGQSYNEQFF.

DNA for the CDR3: TGTGCCAGCAGCTCCTCTAGCGGGGTAGCGGAGACCCAGTACTTC. Residues: CASSSSSGVAETQYF. V is TRBV7-2 and J is TRBJ2-5, with TRBD2 matching 9 bases. Germline CDR1 is SGHTA and CDR2 is FQGNSA. The CDR3 has 15 residues. J was trimmed by 5 bases and V by 4 bases; bases with no gene match: 8.